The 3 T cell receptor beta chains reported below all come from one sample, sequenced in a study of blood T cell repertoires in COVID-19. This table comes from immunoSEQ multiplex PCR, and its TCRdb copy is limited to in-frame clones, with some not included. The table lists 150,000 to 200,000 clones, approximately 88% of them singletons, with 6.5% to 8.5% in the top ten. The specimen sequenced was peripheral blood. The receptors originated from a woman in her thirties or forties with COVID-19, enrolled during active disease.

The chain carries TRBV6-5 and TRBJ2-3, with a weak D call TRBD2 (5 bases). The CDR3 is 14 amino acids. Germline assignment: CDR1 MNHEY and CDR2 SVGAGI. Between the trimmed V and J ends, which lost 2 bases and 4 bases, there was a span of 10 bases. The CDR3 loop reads CASSYVGGADTQYF. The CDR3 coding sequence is TGTGCCAGCAGTTACGTTGGAGGCGCAGATACGCAGTATTTT.

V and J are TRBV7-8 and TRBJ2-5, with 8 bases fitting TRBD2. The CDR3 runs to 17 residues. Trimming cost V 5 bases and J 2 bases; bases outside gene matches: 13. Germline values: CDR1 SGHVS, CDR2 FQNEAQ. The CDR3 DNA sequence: TGTGCCAGCAGCCTGCCACTAGCGGCGAGCTTACAAGAGACCCAGTACTTC. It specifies CASSLPLAASLQETQYF.

The CDR3 DNA reads TGTGCCAGCAGCGAGGACACTGAAGCTTTCTTT. It encodes CASSEDTEAFF. This chain links TRBV7-9 with TRBJ1-1; D gene unclear. The CDR3 spans 11 residues. Germline loops: CDR1 SEHNR, CDR2 FQNEAQ (reference sequence). V was shortened by 5 bases and J by 3 bases, with 4 bases between the two germline ends.